Below are 8 T cell receptor beta chains sequenced from a single sample in a study of cytomegalovirus exposure and HLA in healthy donors. Researchers ran the PCR with 60 Vbeta and 13 Jbeta primers. TCRdb's copy holds only in-frame clones and misses some; the assay was immunoSEQ multiplex PCR. The table shows 130,000 to 150,000 clones, with about four fifths occurring only once. The sample consisted of PBMCs. The receptors here all came from a man younger than 40 in good health and CMV-seronegative.

This clone was counted a few times. The chain is built from TRBV6-5 and TRBJ1-1; a possible D gene is TRBD1 (6 bases). CDR1 MNHEY and CDR2 SVGAGI come from the germline V gene. V lost 4 bases and J lost 0, with 15 bases in between. The CDR3 extends over 16 amino acids. The CDR3 loop reads CASSSLSTGLNTEAFF. CDR3 DNA sequence: TGTGCCAGCAGTTCCCTCTCGACAGGTTTGAACACTGAAGCTTTCTTT.

This chain links TRBV6-1 with TRBJ1-5; a possible D gene is TRBD1 (5 bases). Trimming removed 2 bases at V and 4 bases at J, with 6 bases between. The CDR3 is made up of 13 amino acids. CDR1 is MNHNS and CDR2 is SASEGT in the germline V gene. CDR3 residues: CASSERQNQPQHF. The CDR3 nucleotides read TGTGCCAGCAGTGAAAGACAGAATCAGCCCCAGCATTTT.

This clone has just a few counts. One end of the junction is discordant with germline, which a read error may explain. The rearrangement links TRBV5-6 to TRBJ1-5; TRBD1 agrees at 7 bases. The CDR3 is 14 amino acids. CDR1 is SGHDT and CDR2 is YYEEEE in the germline V gene. The CDR3 protein is CASSLTGDNKPQHF. CDR3 nucleotides: TGTGCCAGCAGCTTGACAGGGGACAATAAGCCCCAGCATTTT.

This clone was observed a single time. The J gene is TRBJ1-2, the V gene TRBV11-2; D perhaps matches TRBD1 (5 bases). CDR1 and CDR2 from the germline V gene are SGHAT and FQNNGV. The CDR3 has 17 amino acids. V was trimmed by 0 bases and J by 3 bases, leaving 17 bases between them. CDR3 sequence: CASSLDGFKAGYYGYTF. The CDR3 DNA follows: TGTGCCAGCAGCTTAGATGGGTTTAAGGCAGGGTACTATGGCTACACCTTC.

The chain has TRBV6-6 and TRBJ2-2, with 9 bases lining up with TRBD1. In germline, CDR1 is MNHNY, CDR2 SVGAGI (reference sequence). This CDR3 has 14 amino acids. The ends lost 7 bases at V and 4 bases at J; junction bases unmatched: 4. This chain's CDR3 is CASKHRGLTGELFF. CDR3 in DNA: TGTGCCAGCAAACACAGGGGGCTCACCGGGGAGCTGTTTTTT.

This sequence joins TRBV18 and TRBJ2-5, with 9 positions matching TRBD1. The CDR3 runs to 14 residues. J was trimmed by 3 bases and V by 3 bases; bases with no gene match: 2. Germline values: CDR1 KGHSH, CDR2 LQKENI. The CDR3 bases are TGTGCCAGCTCACCGGGACAGGGAAAAGAGACCCAGTACTTC. Translation: CASSPGQGKETQYF.

CDR3 DNA: TGTGCCAGCAGCTTTCCGGGGGGGCTTGACACCGGGGAGCTGTTTTTT. It translates to CASSFPGGLDTGELFF. The chain combines TRBV7-9 with TRBJ2-2; 8 nucleotides match TRBD2. The germline CDR1 and CDR2 sequences are SEHNR and FQNEAQ (reference sequence). J lost 3 bases, V lost 3 bases, and 6 bases had no gene match. The CDR3 is 16 residues long.

The chain joins TRBV5-1 to TRBJ2-5; 9 bases match TRBD2. The germline V gene has CDR1 SGHRS and CDR2 YFSETQ. The J segment lost 4 bases and the V segment lost 4 bases, leaving 8 bases of the junction unmatched. The CDR3 length is 15 residues. The CDR3 sequence is CASSPRTSEGETQYF. The CDR3 coding sequence is TGCGCCAGCAGCCCCAGGACTAGCGAAGGAGAGACCCAGTACTTC.